This is a list of T cell receptor beta chains from one sample in a study of cytomegalovirus exposure and HLA in healthy donors. The method was immunoSEQ multiplex PCR; TCRdb's version includes in-frame clones alone and lacks a portion of them. The repertoire consists of around 230,000 clones, with approximately 84% occurring once and the leading ten covering 0.2% to 0.25%. Specimen: PBMCs. These receptors came from a girl aged 2 to 10 in good health and CMV-seronegative. The CDR3 runs from the conserved cysteine through the conserved F or W. D genes are given only for firm matches. Size values are once, few and many counts, or a class for expanded clones, and some rows have none.

CDR3 length	V gene	D gene	clone size	J gene	CDR3 protein	CDR3 DNA
12	TRBV27	NA	NA	TRBJ1-1	CASSSGGTEAFF	TGTGCCAGCAGTTCCGGGGGGACTGAAGCTTTCTTT
14	TRBV7-9	NA	few	TRBJ1-5	CSSSSPGQALPQHF	TGTTCCAGCAGCTCTCCGGGACAAGCCTTGCCCCAGCATTTT
14	TRBV19	TRBD1	NA	TRBJ2-5	CASSAQGVRETQYF	TGTGCCAGTAGTGCCCAGGGGGTTCGAGAGACCCAGTACTTC
15	TRBV5-1	TRBD1	NA	TRBJ2-3	CASSLRTGGTDTQYF	TGCGCCAGCAGCTTGCGCACAGGGGGTACGGATACGCAGTATTTT
12	TRBV29-1	NA	NA	TRBJ2-1	CSVAPAYNEQFF	TGCAGCGTTGCCCCAGCCTACAATGAGCAGTTCTTC
14	TRBV9	TRBD2	NA	TRBJ2-1	CASFGLAGRNEQFF	TGTGCCAGCTTTGGACTAGCGGGAAGAAATGAGCAGTTCTTC
13	TRBV11-2	NA	NA	TRBJ2-5	CASRPTGRETQYF	TGTGCCAGCAGGCCGACAGGGAGGGAGACCCAGTACTTC
15	TRBV6-5	TRBD1	NA	TRBJ1-2	CASSRDRLSLAGYTF	TGTGCCAGCAGCCGGGACAGACTTTCTTTGGCTGGCTACACCTTC
13	TRBV11-3	NA	NA	TRBJ1-1	CASSLVGGHEAFF	TGTGCCAGCAGCTTAGTAGGGGGACACGAAGCTTTCTTT
15	TRBV5-1	NA	NA	TRBJ1-4	CASRDGTSTNEKLFF	TGCGCCAGCCGGGACGGGACTTCAACTAATGAAAAACTGTTTTTT